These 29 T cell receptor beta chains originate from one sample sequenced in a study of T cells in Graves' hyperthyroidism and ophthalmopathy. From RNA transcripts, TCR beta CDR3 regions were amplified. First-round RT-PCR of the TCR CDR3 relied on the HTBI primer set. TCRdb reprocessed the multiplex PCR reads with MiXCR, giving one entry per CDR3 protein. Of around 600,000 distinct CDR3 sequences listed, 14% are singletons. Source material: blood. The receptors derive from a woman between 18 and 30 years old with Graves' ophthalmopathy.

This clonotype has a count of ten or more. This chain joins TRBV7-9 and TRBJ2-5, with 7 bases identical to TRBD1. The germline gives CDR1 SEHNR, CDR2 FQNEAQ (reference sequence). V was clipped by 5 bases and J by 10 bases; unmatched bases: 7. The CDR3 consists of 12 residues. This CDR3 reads CASSQGQSGQYF. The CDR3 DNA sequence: TGTGCCAGCAGCCAGGGACAGAGTGGCCAGTACTTC.

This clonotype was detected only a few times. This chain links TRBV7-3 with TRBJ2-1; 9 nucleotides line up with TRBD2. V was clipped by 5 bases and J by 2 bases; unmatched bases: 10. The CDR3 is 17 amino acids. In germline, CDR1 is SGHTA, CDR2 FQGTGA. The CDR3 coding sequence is TGTGCCAGCAGCCTTTCCCATAGCGGGAGTCCCTACAATGAGCAGTTCTTC. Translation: CASSLSHSGSPYNEQFF.

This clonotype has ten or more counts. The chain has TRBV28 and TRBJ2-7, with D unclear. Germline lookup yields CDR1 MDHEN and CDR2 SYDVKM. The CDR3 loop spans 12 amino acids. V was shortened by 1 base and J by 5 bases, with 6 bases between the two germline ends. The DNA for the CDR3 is TGTGCCAGCAGTTTATCCTACGACGAGCAGTACTTC. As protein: CASSLSYDEQYF.

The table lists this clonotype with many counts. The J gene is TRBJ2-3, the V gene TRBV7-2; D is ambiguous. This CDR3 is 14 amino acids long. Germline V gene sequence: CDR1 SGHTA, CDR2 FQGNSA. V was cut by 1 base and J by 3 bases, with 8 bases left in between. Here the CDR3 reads CASSLGDATDTQYF. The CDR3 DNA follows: TGTGCCAGCAGCTTAGGTGACGCGACAGATACGCAGTATTTT.

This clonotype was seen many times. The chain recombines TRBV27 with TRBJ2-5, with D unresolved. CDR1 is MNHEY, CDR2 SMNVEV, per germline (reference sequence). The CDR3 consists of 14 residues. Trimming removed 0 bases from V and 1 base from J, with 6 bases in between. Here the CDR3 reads CASSLSGFQETQYF. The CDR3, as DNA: TGTGCCAGCAGTTTATCAGGGTTCCAAGAGACCCAGTACTTC.

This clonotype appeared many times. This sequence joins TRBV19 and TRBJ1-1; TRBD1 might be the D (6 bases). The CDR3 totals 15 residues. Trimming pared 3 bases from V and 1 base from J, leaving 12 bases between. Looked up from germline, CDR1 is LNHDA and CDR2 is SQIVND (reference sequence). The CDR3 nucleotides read TGTGCCAGTAGTATCCCAGGGGCCCGGAACACTGAAGCTTTCTTT. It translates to CASSIPGARNTEAFF. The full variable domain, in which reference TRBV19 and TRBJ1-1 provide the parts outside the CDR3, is DGGITQSPKYLFRKEGQNVTLSCEQNLNHDAMYWYRQDPGQGLRLIYYSQIVNDFQKGDIAEGYSVSREKKESFPLTVTSAQKNPTAFYLCASSIPGARNTEAFFGQGTRLTVV.

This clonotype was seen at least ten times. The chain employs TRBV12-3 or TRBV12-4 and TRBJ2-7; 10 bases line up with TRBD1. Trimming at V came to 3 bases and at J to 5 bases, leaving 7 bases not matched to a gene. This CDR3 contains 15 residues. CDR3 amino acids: CASSFPGQGTNEQYF. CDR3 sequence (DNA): TGTGCCAGCAGTTTCCCGGGACAGGGGACAAACGAGCAGTACTTC.

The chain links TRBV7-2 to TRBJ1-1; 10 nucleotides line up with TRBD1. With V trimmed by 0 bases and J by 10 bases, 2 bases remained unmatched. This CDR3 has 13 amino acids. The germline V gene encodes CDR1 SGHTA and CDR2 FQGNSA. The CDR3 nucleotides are TGTGCCAGCAGCTTAGCCCGGGACAGGGGAGCTTTCTTT. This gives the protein CASSLARDRGAFF. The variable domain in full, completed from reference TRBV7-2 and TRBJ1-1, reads GAGVSQSPSNKVTEKGKDVELRCDPISGHTALYWYRQSLGQGLEFLIYFQGNSAPDKSGLPSDRFSAERTGGSVSTLTIQRTQQEDSAVYLCASSLARDRGAFFGQGTRLTVV.

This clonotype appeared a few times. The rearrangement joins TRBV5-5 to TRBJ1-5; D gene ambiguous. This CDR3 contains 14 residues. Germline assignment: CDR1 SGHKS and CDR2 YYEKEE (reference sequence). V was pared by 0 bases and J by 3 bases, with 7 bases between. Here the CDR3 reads CASSLGWANQPQHF. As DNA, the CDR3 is TGTGCCAGCAGCTTGGGGTGGGCCAATCAGCCCCAGCATTTT.

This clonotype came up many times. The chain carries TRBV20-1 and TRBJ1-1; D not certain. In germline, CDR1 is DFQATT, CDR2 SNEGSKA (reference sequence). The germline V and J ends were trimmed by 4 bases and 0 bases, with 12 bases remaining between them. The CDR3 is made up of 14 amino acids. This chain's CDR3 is CSAKRSGLNTEAFF. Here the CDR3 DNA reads TGCAGTGCTAAGAGAAGTGGGCTGAACACTGAAGCTTTCTTT.

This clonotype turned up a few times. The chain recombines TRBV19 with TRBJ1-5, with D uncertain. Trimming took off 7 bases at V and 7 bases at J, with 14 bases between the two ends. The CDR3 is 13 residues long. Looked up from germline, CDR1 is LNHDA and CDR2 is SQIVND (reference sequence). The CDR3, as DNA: TGTGCCAGTACCCCCAGCGCGGGCCAGCCCCAGCATTTT. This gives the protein CASTPSAGQPQHF. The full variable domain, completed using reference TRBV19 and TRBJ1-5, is DGGITQSPKYLFRKEGQNVTLSCEQNLNHDAMYWYRQDPGQGLRLIYYSQIVNDFQKGDIAEGYSVSREKKESFPLTVTSAQKNPTAFYLCASTPSAGQPQHFGDGTRLSIL.

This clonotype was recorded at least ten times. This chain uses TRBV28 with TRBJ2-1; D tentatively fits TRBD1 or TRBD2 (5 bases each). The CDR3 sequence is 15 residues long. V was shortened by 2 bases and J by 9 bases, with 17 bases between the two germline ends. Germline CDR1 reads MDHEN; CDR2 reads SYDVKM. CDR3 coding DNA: TGTGCCAGCAGTTTAATCAGGAGAGGGGAACGTGAGCAGTTCTTC. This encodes CASSLIRRGEREQFF.

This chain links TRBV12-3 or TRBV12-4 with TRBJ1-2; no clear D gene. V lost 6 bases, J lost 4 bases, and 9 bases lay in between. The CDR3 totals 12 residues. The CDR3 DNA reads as TGTGCCAGCAGCCTTATCAGCTATGGCTACACCTTC. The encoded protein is CASSLISYGYTF.

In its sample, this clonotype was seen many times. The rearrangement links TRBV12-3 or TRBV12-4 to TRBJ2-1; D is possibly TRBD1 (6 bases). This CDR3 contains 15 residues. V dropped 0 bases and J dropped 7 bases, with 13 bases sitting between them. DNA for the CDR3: TGTGCCAGCAGTTTAGCGGCTCTAAGGGGGAATGAGCAGTTCTTC. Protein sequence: CASSLAALRGNEQFF.

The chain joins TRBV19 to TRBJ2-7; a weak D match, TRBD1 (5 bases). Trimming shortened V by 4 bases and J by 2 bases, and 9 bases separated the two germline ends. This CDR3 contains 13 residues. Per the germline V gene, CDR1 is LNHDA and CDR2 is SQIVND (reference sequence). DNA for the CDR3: TGTGCCAGTAGTACCCGACAGACCTACGAGCAGTACTTC. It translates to CASSTRQTYEQYF. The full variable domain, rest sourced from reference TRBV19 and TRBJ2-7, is DGGITQSPKYLFRKEGQNVTLSCEQNLNHDAMYWYRQDPGQGLRLIYYSQIVNDFQKGDIAEGYSVSREKKESFPLTVTSAQKNPTAFYLCASSTRQTYEQYFGPGTRLTVT.

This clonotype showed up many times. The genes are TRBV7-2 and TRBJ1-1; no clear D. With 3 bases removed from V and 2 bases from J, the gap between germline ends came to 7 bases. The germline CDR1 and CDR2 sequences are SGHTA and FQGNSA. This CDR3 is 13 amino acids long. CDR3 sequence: CASSFQTNTEAFF. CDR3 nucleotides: TGTGCCAGCAGCTTCCAAACAAACACTGAAGCTTTCTTT.

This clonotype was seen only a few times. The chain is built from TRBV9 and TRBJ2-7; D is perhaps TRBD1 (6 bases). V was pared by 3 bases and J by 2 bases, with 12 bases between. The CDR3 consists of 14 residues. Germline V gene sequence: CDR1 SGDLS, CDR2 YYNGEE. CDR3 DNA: TGTGCCAGCAGCGCTGATACAGGGCCCTACGAGCAGTACTTC. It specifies CASSADTGPYEQYF.

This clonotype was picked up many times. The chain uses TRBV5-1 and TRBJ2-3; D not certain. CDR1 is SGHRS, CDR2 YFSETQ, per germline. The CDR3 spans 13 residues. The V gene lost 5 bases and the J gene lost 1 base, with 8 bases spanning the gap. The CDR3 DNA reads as TGCGCCAGCAGAACGACGGGCACAGATACGCAGTATTTT. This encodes CASRTTGTDTQYF.

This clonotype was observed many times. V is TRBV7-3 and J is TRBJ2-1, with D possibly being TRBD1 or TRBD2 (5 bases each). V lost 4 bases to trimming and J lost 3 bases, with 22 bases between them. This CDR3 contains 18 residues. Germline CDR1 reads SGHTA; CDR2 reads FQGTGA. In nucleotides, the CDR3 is TGTGCCAGCAGCTCCGCTCGCGAGGGGCCTATAATCTACAATGAGCAGTTCTTC. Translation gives CASSSAREGPIIYNEQFF.

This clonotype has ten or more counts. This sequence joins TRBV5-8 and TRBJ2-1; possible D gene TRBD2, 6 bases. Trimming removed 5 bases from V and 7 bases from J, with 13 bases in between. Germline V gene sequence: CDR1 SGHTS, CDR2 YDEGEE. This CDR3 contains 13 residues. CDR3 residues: CASSLPLANEQFF. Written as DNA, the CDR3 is TGTGCCAGCAGTTTGCCCCTAGCGAATGAGCAGTTCTTC.

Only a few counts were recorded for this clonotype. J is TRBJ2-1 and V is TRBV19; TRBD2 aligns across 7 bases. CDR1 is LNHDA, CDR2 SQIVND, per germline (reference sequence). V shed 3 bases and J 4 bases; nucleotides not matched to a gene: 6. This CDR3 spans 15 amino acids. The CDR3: CASSIAAGAYNEQFF. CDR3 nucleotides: TGTGCCAGTAGTATCGCCGCGGGAGCTTACAATGAGCAGTTCTTC. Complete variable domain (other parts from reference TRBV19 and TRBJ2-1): DGGITQSPKYLFRKEGQNVTLSCEQNLNHDAMYWYRQDPGQGLRLIYYSQIVNDFQKGDIAEGYSVSREKKESFPLTVTSAQKNPTAFYLCASSIAAGAYNEQFFGPGTRLTVL.

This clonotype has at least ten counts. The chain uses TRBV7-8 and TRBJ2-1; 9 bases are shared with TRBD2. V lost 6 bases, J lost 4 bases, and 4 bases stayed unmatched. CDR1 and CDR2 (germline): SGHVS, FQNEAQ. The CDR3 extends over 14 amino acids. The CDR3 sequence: CASRGLAIYNEQFF. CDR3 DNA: TGTGCCAGCAGAGGACTAGCGATATACAATGAGCAGTTCTTC.

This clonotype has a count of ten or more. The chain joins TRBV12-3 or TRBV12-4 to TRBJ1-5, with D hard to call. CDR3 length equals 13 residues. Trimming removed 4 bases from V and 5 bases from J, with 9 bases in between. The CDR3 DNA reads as TGTGCCAGCAGTTGGGGAGCCGATCAGCCCCAGCATTTT. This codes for CASSWGADQPQHF.

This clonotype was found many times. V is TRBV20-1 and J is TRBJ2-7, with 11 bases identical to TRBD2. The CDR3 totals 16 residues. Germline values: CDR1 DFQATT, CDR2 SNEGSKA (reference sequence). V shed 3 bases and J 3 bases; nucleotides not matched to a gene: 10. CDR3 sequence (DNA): TGCAGTGCTAGCCTTATGGGGACTAGCGGATACTACGAGCAGTACTTC. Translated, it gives CSASLMGTSGYYEQYF.

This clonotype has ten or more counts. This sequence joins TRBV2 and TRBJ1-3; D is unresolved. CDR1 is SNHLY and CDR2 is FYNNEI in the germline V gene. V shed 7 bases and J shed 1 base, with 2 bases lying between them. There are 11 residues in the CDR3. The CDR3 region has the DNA TGTGCCAGCATGTCTGGAAACACCATATATTTT. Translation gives CASMSGNTIYF.

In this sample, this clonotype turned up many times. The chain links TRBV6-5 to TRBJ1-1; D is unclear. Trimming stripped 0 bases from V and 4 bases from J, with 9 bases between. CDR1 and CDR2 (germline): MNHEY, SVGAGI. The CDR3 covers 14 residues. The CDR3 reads CASSYSGSVTEAFF. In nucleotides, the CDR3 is TGTGCCAGCAGTTACTCGGGAAGTGTCACTGAAGCTTTCTTT.

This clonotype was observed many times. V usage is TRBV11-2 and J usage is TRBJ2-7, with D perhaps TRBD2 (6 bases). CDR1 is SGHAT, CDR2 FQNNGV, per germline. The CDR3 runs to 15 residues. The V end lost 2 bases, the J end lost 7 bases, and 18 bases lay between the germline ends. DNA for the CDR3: TGTGCCAGCAGCTTATTTAGGACCGGGGGTGAGGAGCAGTACTTC. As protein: CASSLFRTGGEEQYF. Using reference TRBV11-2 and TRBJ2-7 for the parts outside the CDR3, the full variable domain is EAGVAQSPRYKIIEKRQSVAFWCNPISGHATLYWYQQILGQGPKLLIQFQNNGVVDDSQLPKDRFSAERLKGVDSTLKIQPAKLEDSAVYLCASSLFRTGGEEQYFGPGTRLTVT.

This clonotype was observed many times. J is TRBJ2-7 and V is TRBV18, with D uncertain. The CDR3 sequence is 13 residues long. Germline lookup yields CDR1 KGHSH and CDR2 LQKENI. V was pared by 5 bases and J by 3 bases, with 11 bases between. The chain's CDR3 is CASSAPPIYEQYF. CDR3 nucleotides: TGTGCCAGCTCAGCCCCCCCGATCTACGAGCAGTACTTC.

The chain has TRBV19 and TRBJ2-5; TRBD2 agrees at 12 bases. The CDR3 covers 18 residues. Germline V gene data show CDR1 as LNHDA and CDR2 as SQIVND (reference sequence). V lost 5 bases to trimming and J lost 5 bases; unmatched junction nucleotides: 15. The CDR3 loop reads CASSSLVRLAGEGETQYF. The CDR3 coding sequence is TGTGCCAGTAGTTCCCTTGTCAGACTAGCGGGAGAGGGGGAGACCCAGTACTTC.